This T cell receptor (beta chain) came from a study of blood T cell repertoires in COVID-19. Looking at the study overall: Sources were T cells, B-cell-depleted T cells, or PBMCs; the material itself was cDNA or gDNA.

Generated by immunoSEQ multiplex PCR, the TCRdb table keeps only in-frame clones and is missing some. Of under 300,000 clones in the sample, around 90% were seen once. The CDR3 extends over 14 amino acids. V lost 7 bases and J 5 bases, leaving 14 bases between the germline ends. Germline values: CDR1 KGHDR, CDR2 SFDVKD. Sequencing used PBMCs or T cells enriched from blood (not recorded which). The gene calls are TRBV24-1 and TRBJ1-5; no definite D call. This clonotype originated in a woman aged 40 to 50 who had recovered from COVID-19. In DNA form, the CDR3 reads TGTGCCACCAGGATCATGAGGTGGGATCAGCCCCAGCATTTT. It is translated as CATRIMRWDQPQHF.